Below, 24 T cell receptor beta chains from the same sample are listed, as sequenced in a study of blood T cells in healthy people across ages. A J-beta primer mix and a sample-barcoded 5' primer were used in a second PCR of roughly 7 to 12 cycles. One entry per CDR3 protein results from TCRdb running MiXCR on the 5' RACE reads. The profile shows 1.5 million to 1.9 million distinct CDR3 sequences, approximately 42% of them singletons. The specimen sequenced was blood. These receptors all stem from a young woman in good health.

Notes on this clonotype: An end of the junction differs from the germline gene, which may be a read error. The V gene is TRBV7-9, the J gene TRBJ2-1, with TRBD1 identical over 8 bases. The germline V gene encodes CDR1 SEHNR and CDR2 FQNEAQ (reference sequence). This CDR3 contains 13 residues. CDR3 DNA: TGTGCTAGCAGCGCCGACAGGGGTAATGAGCAGTTCTTC. It specifies CASSADRGNEQFF.

V gene TRBV18 combines with J gene TRBJ2-1; perhaps TRBD1 as D (6 bases). The CDR3 covers 17 residues. V was cut by 3 bases and J by 5 bases, with 20 bases left in between. Germline CDR1 reads KGHSH; CDR2 reads LQKENI. The CDR3, as DNA: TGTGCCAGCTCACCGTCCGGGACACCCGTTCTGAACAATGAGCAGTTCTTC. This translates into CASSPSGTPVLNNEQFF.

This clonotype was counted only a few times. The genes are TRBV4-3 and TRBJ1-2; D might be TRBD1 (5 bases). Per the germline V gene, CDR1 is LGHNA and CDR2 is YSLEER. Trimming left V 0 bases short and J 5 bases short, with 13 bases between. CDR3 length: 15 amino acids. The CDR3 DNA reads as TGCGCCAGCAGCCAAGATCGGGGGGGAAGATATGGCTACACCTTC. Encoded protein: CASSQDRGGRYGYTF.

This chain links TRBV20-1 with TRBJ2-1, with a weak D call TRBD2 (5 bases). This CDR3 is built from 14 residues. Per the germline V gene, CDR1 is DFQATT and CDR2 is SNEGSKA (reference sequence). V lost 6 bases and J 4 bases, leaving 16 bases between the germline ends. The CDR3 DNA reads TGCAGTGCGCCCAATAGCGCCAGTTACAATGAGCAGTTCTTC. Translation gives CSAPNSASYNEQFF.

The chain joins TRBV7-9 to TRBJ1-1; no clear D. CDR1 and CDR2 (germline): SEHNR, FQNEAQ (reference sequence). The CDR3 has 13 residues. The germline V and J ends were trimmed by 2 bases and 6 bases, with 10 bases remaining between them. CDR3 sequence reads: CASSLRDSAEAFF. The DNA of the CDR3 is TGTGCCAGCAGCTTACGGGATTCGGCTGAAGCTTTCTTT. Together with reference TRBV7-9 and TRBJ1-1, the CDR3 gives the full variable domain: DTGVSQNPRHKITKRGQNVTFRCDPISEHNRLYWYRQTLGQGPEFLTYFQNEAQLEKSRLLSDRFSAERPKGSFSTLEIQRTEQGDSAMYLCASSLRDSAEAFFGQGTRLTVV.

This clonotype occurred a few times. The chain is built from TRBV27 and TRBJ1-1; D is possibly TRBD1 (5 bases). V lost 7 bases and J lost 5, with 14 bases in between. The CDR3 loop spans 13 amino acids. CDR1 is MNHEY, CDR2 SMNVEV, per germline (reference sequence). The CDR3 loop is CASISTWGTEAFF. The CDR3 nucleotides are TGTGCCAGCATAAGTACTTGGGGGACTGAAGCTTTCTTT.

The rearrangement joins TRBV7-2 to TRBJ2-1; the D gene is possibly TRBD2 (6 bases). The V end was cut by 4 bases, the J end by 9 bases, with 10 bases between. Germline V gene sequence: CDR1 SGHTA, CDR2 FQGNSA. This CDR3 contains 12 residues. CDR3 sequence (DNA): TGTGCCAGCAGCTCTCGACTAGTTGAGCAGTTCTTC. It codes for CASSSRLVEQFF. The variable domain in full, completed from reference TRBV7-2 and TRBJ2-1, reads GAGVSQSPSNKVTEKGKDVELRCDPISGHTALYWYRQSLGQGLEFLIYFQGNSAPDKSGLPSDRFSAERTGGSVSTLTIQRTQQEDSAVYLCASSSRLVEQFFGPGTRLTVL.

The genes are TRBV6-2 or TRBV6-3 and TRBJ2-2; TRBD1 agrees at 7 bases. Germline lookup yields CDR1 MNHEY and CDR2 SVGEGT. The CDR3 length is 19 residues. The junction had 20 bases not matched to a gene; V was cut back by 5 bases and J by 5 bases. CDR3 protein: CASSPKDRSIGLATGELFF. The CDR3 DNA reads as TGTGCCAGCAGTCCCAAGGACAGGTCTATTGGGCTGGCGACCGGGGAGCTGTTTTTT.

The rearrangement uses TRBV24-1 and TRBJ2-1, with a weak D call TRBD1 (6 bases). The V end was cut by 3 bases, the J end by 5 bases, with 16 bases between. The CDR3 sequence is 16 residues long. Germline CDR1 is KGHDR and CDR2 is SFDVKD. Here the CDR3 reads CATSDLRDKKNNEQFF. Written as DNA, the CDR3 is TGTGCCACCAGTGATCTCCGGGACAAAAAAAACAATGAGCAGTTCTTC.

This clonotype came up many times. The chain employs TRBV4-3 and TRBJ2-1; D unresolved. Germline values: CDR1 LGHNA, CDR2 YSLEER. CDR3 length: 13 residues. Between the trimmed V and J ends, which lost 4 bases and 6 bases, there was a span of 10 bases. The CDR3 coding sequence is TGCGCCAGCAGCCCGCAGAAAGGCAATGAGCAGTTCTTC. This sequence encodes CASSPQKGNEQFF.

The chain carries TRBV10-3 and TRBJ2-1; 8 nucleotides match TRBD1. Germline values: CDR1 ENHRY, CDR2 SYGVKD. V gave up 7 bases and J gave up 5 bases; unmatched junction bases: 4. The CDR3 sequence is 13 residues long. The CDR3: CAITQDRDNEQFF. The CDR3 DNA reads as TGTGCCATCACCCAGGACAGGGACAATGAGCAGTTCTTC.

The chain joins TRBV20-1 to TRBJ2-3, with 9 bases identical to TRBD1. The CDR3 has 13 residues. Trimming at V came to 6 bases and at J to 7 bases, leaving 8 bases not matched to a gene. Germline V gene data show CDR1 as DFQATT and CDR2 as SNEGSKA (reference sequence). CDR3 protein: CSARDRVEHTQYF. The CDR3 coding sequence is TGCAGTGCCAGGGACAGGGTTGAACATACGCAGTATTTT.

The V and J genes are TRBV20-1 and TRBJ2-6; 13 bases line up with TRBD2. Germline CDR1 reads DFQATT; CDR2 reads SNEGSKA (reference sequence). V lost 6 bases and J lost 0; bases outside the gene matches: 11. The CDR3 extends over 19 amino acids. The CDR3 DNA reads TGCAGTGCCTTAGGGGGAACTAGCGGGAGGGCCTCTGGGGCCAACGTCCTGACTTTC. Protein product: CSALGGTSGRASGANVLTF.

A note on this clonotype: Compared with germline, one end of the junction differs, possibly owing to a read error. The chain employs TRBV19 and TRBJ2-7, with unresolved D. The CDR3 consists of 14 residues. Germline V gene data show CDR1 as LNHDA and CDR2 as SQIVND (reference sequence). In nucleotides, the CDR3 is TGTGCCAGTAGTATATCTGGTAGCTCCTACGAGCGGTACTTC. Its translation is CASSISGSSYERYF.

The chain employs TRBV6-5 and TRBJ2-7, with TRBD1 identical over 7 bases. The CDR3 loop spans 18 amino acids. V was clipped by 2 bases and J by 6 bases; unmatched bases: 19. From germline, CDR1 is MNHEY and CDR2 SVGAGI. CDR3 sequence: CASSYLGQNPYPSGEQYF. CDR3 nucleotides: TGTGCCAGCAGTTACCTGGGACAGAACCCTTACCCTTCGGGCGAGCAGTACTTC.

This chain uses TRBV29-1 with TRBJ2-7; a weak D match, TRBD2 (6 bases). Germline V gives CDR1 SQVTM, CDR2 ANQGSEA. The CDR3 is made up of 13 amino acids. The V gene lost 6 bases and the J gene lost 1 base, with 13 bases spanning the gap. The CDR3 coding sequence is TGCAGCGTCGGTGGGACTGCTTCCTACGAGCAGTACTTC. This encodes CSVGGTASYEQYF.

This clonotype turned up a few times. The chain has TRBV20-1 and TRBJ1-1, with 7 bases aligning to TRBD1. This CDR3 region has 15 residues. Unmatched junction bases numbered 7, after V lost 3 bases and J lost 0 bases. In germline, CDR1 is DFQATT, CDR2 SNEGSKA (reference sequence). The CDR3 here is CSARRAGGMNTEAFF. CDR3 nucleotide sequence: TGCAGTGCTAGGAGGGCAGGGGGAATGAACACTGAAGCTTTCTTT.

The J gene is TRBJ1-1, the V gene TRBV5-1; 7 bases are a match to TRBD1. V trimming: 1 base; J trimming: 2 bases; junction bases outside the gene matches: 8. Germline lookup yields CDR1 SGHRS and CDR2 YFSETQ. The CDR3 sequence is 16 residues long. CDR3 DNA: TGCGCCAGCAGCTTGAGGCCGGGACAGACTAACACTGAAGCTTTCTTT. Protein: CASSLRPGQTNTEAFF.

J is TRBJ2-5 and V is TRBV7-2; D is possibly TRBD1 (5 bases). The assigned J gene may be wrong: the sequence end matches TRBJ2-7 better. The CDR3 consists of 15 residues. CDR1 is SGHTA, CDR2 FQGNSA, per germline. The CDR3: CASSLDPGKAYEQYF. CDR3 nucleotides: TGTGCCAGCAGCTTAGATCCAGGGAAGGCCTACGAGCAGTACTTC.

This clonotype has a handful of counts. The chain couples TRBV4-3 to TRBJ2-1; 12 bases are a match to TRBD2. Trimming removed 7 bases from V and 6 bases from J; junction bases left unmatched: 16. The germline CDR1 and CDR2 sequences are LGHNA and YSLEER. This CDR3 is built from 18 residues. The CDR3, as DNA: TGCGCCAGCACCAAAGATACCCGACTAGCGGGAGCCGTCAATGAGCAGTTCTTC. This encodes CASTKDTRLAGAVNEQFF.

This clonotype appeared a few times. V usage is TRBV25-1 and J usage is TRBJ1-1, with 11 bases lining up with TRBD1. CDR3 length: 15 residues. From germline, CDR1 is MGHDK and CDR2 SYGVNS. Trimming cost V 6 bases and J 6 bases; bases outside gene matches: 9. CDR3 in amino acids: CASRPGQGAAAEAFF. The CDR3, as DNA: TGTGCCAGCAGACCTGGACAGGGGGCTGCAGCTGAAGCTTTCTTT.

The rearrangement uses TRBV10-3 and TRBJ2-1; 14 nucleotides agree with TRBD2. Per the germline V gene, CDR1 is ENHRY and CDR2 is SYGVKD. Trimming at V came to 7 bases and at J to 6 bases, leaving 2 bases not matched to a gene. This CDR3 has 14 residues. This chain's CDR3 is CAIKGTSGSNEQFF. The CDR3 bases are TGTGCCATCAAAGGGACTAGCGGGAGCAATGAGCAGTTCTTC.

To note about this clonotype: This may come from a read error, since a much larger clone is one base off. This rearrangement joins TRBV4-3 to TRBJ1-6; a weak D match, TRBD1 (5 bases). CDR1 is LGHNA, CDR2 YSLEER, per germline. There are 13 residues in the CDR3. The V gene lost 0 bases and the J gene lost 10 bases, with 7 bases spanning the gap. The CDR3: CASSQDWDSPLHF. CDR3 in DNA: TGCGCCAGCAGCCAAGACTGGGACTCACCCCTCCACTTT.

This clonotype has only a few counts. The rearrangement joins TRBV12-3 or TRBV12-4 to TRBJ2-5; the match to TRBD1 covers 7 bases. The CDR3 has 15 amino acids. The V segment lost 3 bases and the J segment 4 bases; nucleotides outside the gene matches: 8. The DNA for the CDR3 is TGTGCCAGCAGTTTTCCCAAACAGGGGACAGAGACCCAGTACTTC. As protein: CASSFPKQGTETQYF.